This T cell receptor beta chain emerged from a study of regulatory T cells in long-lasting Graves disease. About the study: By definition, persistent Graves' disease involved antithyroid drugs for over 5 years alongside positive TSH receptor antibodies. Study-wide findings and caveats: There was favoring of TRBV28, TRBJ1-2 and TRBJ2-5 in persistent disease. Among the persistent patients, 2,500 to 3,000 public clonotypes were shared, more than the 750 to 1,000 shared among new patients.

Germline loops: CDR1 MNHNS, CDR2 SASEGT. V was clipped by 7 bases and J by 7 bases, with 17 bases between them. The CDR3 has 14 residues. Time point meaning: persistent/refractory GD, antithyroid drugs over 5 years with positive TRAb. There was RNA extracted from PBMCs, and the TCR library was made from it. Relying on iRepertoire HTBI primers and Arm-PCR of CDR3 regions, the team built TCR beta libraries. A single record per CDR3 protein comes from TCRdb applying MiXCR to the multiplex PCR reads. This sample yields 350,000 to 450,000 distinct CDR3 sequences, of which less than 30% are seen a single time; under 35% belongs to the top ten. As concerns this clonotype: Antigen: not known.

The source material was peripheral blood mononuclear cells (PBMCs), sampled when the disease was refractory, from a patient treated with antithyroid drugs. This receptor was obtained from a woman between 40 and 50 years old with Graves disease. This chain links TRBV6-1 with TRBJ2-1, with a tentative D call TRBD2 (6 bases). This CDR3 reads CASTRQPAGNEQFF. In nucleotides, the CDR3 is TGTGCCAGCACAAGGCAACCCGCGGGGAATGAGCAGTTCTTC.